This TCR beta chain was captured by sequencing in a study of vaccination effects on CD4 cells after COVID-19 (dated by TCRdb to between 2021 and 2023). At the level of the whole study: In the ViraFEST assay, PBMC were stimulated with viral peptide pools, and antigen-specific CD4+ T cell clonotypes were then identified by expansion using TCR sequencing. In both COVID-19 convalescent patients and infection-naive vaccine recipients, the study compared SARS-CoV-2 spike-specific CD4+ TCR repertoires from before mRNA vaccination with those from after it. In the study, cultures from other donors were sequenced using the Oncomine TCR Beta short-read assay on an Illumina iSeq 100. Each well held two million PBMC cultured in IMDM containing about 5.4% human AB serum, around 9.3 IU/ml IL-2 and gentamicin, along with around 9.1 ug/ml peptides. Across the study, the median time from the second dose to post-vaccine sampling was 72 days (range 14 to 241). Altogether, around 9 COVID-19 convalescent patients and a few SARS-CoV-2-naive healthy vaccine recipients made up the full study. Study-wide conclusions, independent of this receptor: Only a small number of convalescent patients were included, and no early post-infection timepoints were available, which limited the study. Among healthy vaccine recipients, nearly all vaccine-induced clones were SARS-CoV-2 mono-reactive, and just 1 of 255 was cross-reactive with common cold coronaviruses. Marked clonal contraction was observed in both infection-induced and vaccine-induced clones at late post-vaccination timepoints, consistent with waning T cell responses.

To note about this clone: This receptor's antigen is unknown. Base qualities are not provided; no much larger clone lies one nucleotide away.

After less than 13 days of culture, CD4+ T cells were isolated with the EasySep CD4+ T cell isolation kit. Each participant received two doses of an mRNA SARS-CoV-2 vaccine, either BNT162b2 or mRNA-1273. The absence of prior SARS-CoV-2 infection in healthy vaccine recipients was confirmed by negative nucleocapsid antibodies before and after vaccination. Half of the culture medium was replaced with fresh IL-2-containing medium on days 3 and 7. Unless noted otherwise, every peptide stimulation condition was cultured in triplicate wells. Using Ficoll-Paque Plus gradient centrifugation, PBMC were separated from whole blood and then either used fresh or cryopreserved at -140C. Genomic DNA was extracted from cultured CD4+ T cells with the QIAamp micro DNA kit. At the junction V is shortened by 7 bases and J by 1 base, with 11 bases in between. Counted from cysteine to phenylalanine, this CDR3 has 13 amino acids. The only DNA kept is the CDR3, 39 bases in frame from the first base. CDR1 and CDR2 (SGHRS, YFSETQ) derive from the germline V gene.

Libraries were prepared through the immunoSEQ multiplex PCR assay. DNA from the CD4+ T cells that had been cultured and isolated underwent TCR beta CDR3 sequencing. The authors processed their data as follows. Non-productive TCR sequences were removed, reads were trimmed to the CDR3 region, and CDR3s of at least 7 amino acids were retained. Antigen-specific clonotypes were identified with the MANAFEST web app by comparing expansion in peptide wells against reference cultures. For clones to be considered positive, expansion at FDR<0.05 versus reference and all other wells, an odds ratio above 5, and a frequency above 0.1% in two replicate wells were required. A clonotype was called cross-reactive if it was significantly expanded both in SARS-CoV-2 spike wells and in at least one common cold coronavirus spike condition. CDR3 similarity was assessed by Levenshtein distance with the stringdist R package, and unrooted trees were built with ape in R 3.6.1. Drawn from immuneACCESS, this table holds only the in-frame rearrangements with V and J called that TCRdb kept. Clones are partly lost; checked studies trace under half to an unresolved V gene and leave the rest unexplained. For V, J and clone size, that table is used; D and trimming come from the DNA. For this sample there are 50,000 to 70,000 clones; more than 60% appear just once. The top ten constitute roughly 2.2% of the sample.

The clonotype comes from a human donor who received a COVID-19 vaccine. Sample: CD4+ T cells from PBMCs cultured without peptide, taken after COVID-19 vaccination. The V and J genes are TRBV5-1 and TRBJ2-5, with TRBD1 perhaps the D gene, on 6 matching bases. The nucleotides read TGCGCCAGCGCAAGGACAGTCCAAGAGACCCAGTACTTC. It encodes CASARTVQETQYF.